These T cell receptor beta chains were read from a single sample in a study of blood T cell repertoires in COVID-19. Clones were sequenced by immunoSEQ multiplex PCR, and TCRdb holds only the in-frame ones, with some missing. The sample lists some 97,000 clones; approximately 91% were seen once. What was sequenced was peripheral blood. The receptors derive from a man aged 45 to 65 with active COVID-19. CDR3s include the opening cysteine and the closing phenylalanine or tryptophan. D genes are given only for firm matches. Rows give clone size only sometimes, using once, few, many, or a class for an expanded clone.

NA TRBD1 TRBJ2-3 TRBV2 CASSETGGTGFTDTQYF TGTGCCAGCAGTGAAACAGGGGGCACGGGTTTCACAGATACGCAGTATTTT
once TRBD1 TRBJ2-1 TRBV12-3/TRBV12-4 CASSTRQGYEQFF TGTGCCAGCAGTACCCGACAGGGCTATGAGCAGTTCTTC
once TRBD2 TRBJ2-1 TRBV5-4 CASSPKTTSGSRKFF TGTGCCAGCAGCCCCAAGACGACTAGCGGGAGTCGTAAGTTCTTC
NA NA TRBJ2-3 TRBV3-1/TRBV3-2 CASSQVSVARLTDTQYF TGTGCCAGCAGCCAAGTTTCGGTCGCCCGCCTCACAGATACGCAGTATTTT
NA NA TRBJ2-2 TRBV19 CASRVQGGTGELFF TGTGCCAGTAGGGTCCAGGGGGGAACCGGGGAGCTGTTTTTT
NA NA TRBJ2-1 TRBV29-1 CSVVFAGSYNEQFF TGCAGCGTTGTATTCGCGGGCTCCTACAATGAGCAGTTCTTC
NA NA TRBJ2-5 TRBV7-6 CASSLANYLPETQYF TGTGCCAGCAGCTTAGCGAACTACCTCCCAGAGACCCAGTACTTC
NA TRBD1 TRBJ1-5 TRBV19 CASSKWTGVAQPQHF TGTGCCAGTAGTAAGTGGACAGGGGTCGCTCAGCCCCAGCATTTT
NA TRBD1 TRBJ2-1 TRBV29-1 CSEGTAYNEQFF TGCAGCGAAGGGACAGCCTACAATGAGCAGTTCTTC
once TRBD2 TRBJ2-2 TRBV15 CATSKRENTGELFF TGTGCCACCAGCAAGCGGGAGAACACCGGGGAGCTGTTTTTT
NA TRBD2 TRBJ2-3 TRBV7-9 CASRPRGGTDTQYF TGTGCCAGCAGACCCCGGGGGGGGACAGATACGCAGTATTTT
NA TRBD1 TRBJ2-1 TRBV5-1 CASSPQGASYNEQFF TGCGCCAGCAGCCCTCAGGGGGCTAGTTACAATGAGCAGTTCTTC
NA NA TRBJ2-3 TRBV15 CATSRVTTGTDTQYF TGTGCCACCAGCAGAGTTACGACTGGCACAGATACGCAGTATTTT
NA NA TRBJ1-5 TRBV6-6 CASSYAYSNQPQHF TGTGCCAGCAGTTACGCCTACAGCAATCAGCCCCAGCATTTT
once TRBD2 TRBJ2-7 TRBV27 CASSYPGGEQYF TGTGCCAGCAGTTACCCGGGGGGCGAGCAGTACTTC
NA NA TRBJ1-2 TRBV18 CASSPQGYGYTF TGTGCCAGCTCACCTCAGGGGTATGGCTACACCTTC
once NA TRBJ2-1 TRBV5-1 CASSLLVLDDNEQFF TGCGCCAGCAGCTTGCTGGTTCTAGACGACAATGAGCAGTTCTTC
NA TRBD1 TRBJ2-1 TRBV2 CASTRGSSYNEQFF TGTGCCAGCACCAGGGGGAGCTCCTACAATGAGCAGTTCTTC
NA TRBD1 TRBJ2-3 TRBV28 CASSLDRIDTDTQYF TGTGCCAGCAGTTTGGACAGGATCGACACAGATACGCAGTATTTT
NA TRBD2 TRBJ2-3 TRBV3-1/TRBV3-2 CASSGSGGTDTQYF TGTGCCAGCAGCGGTAGCGGGGGCACAGATACGCAGTATTTT